The source of this TCR beta chain is a study of response to subunit inactivated influenza vaccine. Study outcomes and limitations: Each seasonal influenza vaccination, the authors suggested, recruits few new T cells.

TCRdb reanalysed the RT-PCR reads using MiXCR and keeps one entry per CDR3 protein. The data contain about 700,000 distinct CDR3 sequences, more than 15% of them seen just once; the ten biggest clones take up around 10%. Germline loops: CDR1 MDHEN, CDR2 SYDVKM. This CDR3 region has 15 residues. The V end was cut by 6 bases, the J end by 2 bases, with 15 bases between. As for this clonotype: Antigen: not known.

This rearrangement joins TRBV28 to TRBJ2-3, with a weak D call TRBD2 (5 bases). The TCR originated in a man between 45 and 60 years old who received an inactivated influenza vaccine. The sample in question was PBMCs from blood, obtained about 13 days after vaccination. The CDR3 spells CASRSFRGTTDTQYF. CDR3 nucleotides: TGTGCCAGCAGGAGTTTTCGGGGAACCACAGATACGCAGTATTTT.